Included here is one T cell receptor beta chain sequence, with context. These data originate in a study of control samples from healthy donors and cancer patients. The protocol was immunoSEQ multiplex PCR, while the TCRdb copy is restricted to in-frame clones and leaves out a portion. The sample contains around 59,000 clones, about 92% of which appear only once. The CDR3 length is 15 residues. Germline CDR1 is MNHEY and CDR2 is SVGEGT. Trimming removed 0 bases from V and 9 bases from J; junction bases left unmatched: 4. This clonotype was obtained from a man aged 40-55 years with colorectal cancer. Sequencing input: PBMCs. This chain uses TRBV6-2 or TRBV6-3 with TRBJ2-3; 12 bases map to TRBD2. DNA for the CDR3: TGTGCCAGCAGTTACTCGACTAGCGGGGGCCCAACGCAGTATTTT. Protein product: CASSYSTSGGPTQYF.